The 5 T cell receptor beta chains reported below all come from one sample, sequenced in a study of T cells in Graves' hyperthyroidism and ophthalmopathy. From RNA transcripts, TCR beta CDR3 regions were amplified. HTBI primers drove first-round RT-PCR of the TCR CDR3. TCRdb independently ran MiXCR on the multiplex PCR reads; one entry per CDR3 protein. Among over 300,000 distinct CDR3 sequences listed, around 13% were seen once. Sequencing input: blood. Source of these receptors: an older woman with Graves' hyperthyroidism.

This clonotype occurred a few times. The V call is TRBV6-1, the J call TRBJ2-2; D gene uncertain. V was pared by 7 bases and J by 6 bases, with 15 bases between. This CDR3 contains 14 residues. The germline V gene has CDR1 MNHNS and CDR2 SASEGT. This chain's CDR3 is CASTPVEISGELFF. The DNA of the CDR3 is TGTGCCAGCACCCCCGTCGAGATTTCCGGGGAGCTGTTTTTT.

This clonotype was seen at least ten times. V and J are TRBV18 and TRBJ1-1, with D possibly TRBD1 on 5 matching bases. CDR3 size: 13 residues. V shed 8 bases and J shed 1 base, with 11 bases lying between them. The germline V gene has CDR1 KGHSH and CDR2 LQKENI. The CDR3 sequence: CASLTTGNTEAFF. CDR3 bases: TGTGCCAGCCTGACCACAGGGAACACTGAAGCTTTCTTT.

In this sample, this clonotype turned up many times. The chain is built from TRBV20-1 and TRBJ1-1, with D tentatively TRBD1 (5 bases). Per the germline V gene, CDR1 is DFQATT and CDR2 is SNEGSKA (reference sequence). The CDR3 is 14 residues long. The V end lost 6 bases, the J end lost 1 base, and 15 bases lay between the germline ends. Here the CDR3 reads CSAQTQGWNTEAFF. In DNA form, the CDR3 reads TGCAGTGCCCAGACGCAGGGTTGGAACACTGAAGCTTTCTTT.

This clonotype was counted at least ten times. The V call is TRBV9, the J call TRBJ2-3, with 7 bases fitting TRBD1. CDR1 and CDR2 from the germline V gene are SGDLS and YYNGEE. V was clipped by 0 bases and J by 5 bases; unmatched bases: 6. This CDR3 is built from 15 residues. CDR3 nucleotides: TGTGCCAGCAGCGTAGTCGACTACAGGGGAGATACGCAGTATTTT. Protein product: CASSVVDYRGDTQYF.

There are many counts of this clonotype. This chain links TRBV2 with TRBJ1-1; possible D gene TRBD1, 5 bases. Germline CDR1 SNHLY, CDR2 FYNNEI. The CDR3 is 13 residues long. V gave up 9 bases and J gave up 1 base, with 12 bases separating them. The CDR3 loop reads CARRQTKNTEAFF. The CDR3 nucleotides are TGTGCCAGACGACAGACAAAGAACACTGAAGCTTTCTTT.